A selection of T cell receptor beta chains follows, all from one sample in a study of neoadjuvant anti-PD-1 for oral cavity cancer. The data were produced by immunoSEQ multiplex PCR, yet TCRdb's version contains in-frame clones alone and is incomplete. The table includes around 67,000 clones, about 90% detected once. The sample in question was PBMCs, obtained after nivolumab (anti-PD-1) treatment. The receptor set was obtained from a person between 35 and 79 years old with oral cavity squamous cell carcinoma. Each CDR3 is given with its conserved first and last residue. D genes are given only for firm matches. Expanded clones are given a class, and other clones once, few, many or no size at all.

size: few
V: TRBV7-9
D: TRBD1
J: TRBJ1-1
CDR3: CASVRGPLEAFF
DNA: TGTGCCAGCGTAAGGGGGCCCCTGGAAGCTTTCTTT

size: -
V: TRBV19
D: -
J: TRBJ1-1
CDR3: CASSFPYTEAFF
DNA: TGTGCCAGTAGTTTCCCCTACACTGAAGCTTTCTTT

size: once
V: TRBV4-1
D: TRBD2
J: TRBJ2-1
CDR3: CASSQAAAGIAYNEQFF
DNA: TGCGCCAGCAGCCAAGCGGCAGCGGGAATCGCGTACAATGAGCAGTTCTTC

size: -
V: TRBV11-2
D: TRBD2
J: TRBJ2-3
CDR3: CASSLAPKWVREAPDTQYF
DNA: TGTGCCAGCAGCTTAGCCCCAAAGTGGGTGCGGGAGGCCCCAGATACGCAGTATTTT

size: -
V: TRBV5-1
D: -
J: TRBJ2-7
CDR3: CASSLEWSGEQYF
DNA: TGCGCCAGCAGCTTGGAGTGGTCGGGCGAGCAGTACTTC

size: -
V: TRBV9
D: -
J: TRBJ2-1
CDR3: CATGSSYNEQFF
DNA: TGTGCCACCGGGAGCTCCTACAATGAGCAGTTCTTC

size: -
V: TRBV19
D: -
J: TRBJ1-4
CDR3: CASKRGPQQAELFF
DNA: TGTGCCAGTAAAAGAGGGCCACAACAGGCAGAACTGTTTTTT

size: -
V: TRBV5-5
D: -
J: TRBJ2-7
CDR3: CASSIDPTALPGYEQYF
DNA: TGTGCCAGCAGCATTGACCCGACCGCGCTACCAGGCTACGAGCAGTACTTC

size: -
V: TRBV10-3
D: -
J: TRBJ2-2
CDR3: CAINPGTNTGELFF
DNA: TGTGCCATCAACCCAGGGACCAACACCGGGGAGCTGTTTTTT

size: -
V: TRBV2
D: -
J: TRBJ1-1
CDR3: CASRGTGGYTEAFF
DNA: TGTGCCAGCAGGGGTACCGGGGGCTACACTGAAGCTTTCTTT

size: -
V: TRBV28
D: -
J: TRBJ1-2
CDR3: CASRRPASGYGYTF
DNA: TGTGCCAGCAGACGCCCTGCTTCGGGCTATGGCTACACCTTC

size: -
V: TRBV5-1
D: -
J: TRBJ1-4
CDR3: CASSLRTSNEKLFF
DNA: TGCGCCAGCAGCTTACGAACTTCTAATGAAAAACTGTTTTTT

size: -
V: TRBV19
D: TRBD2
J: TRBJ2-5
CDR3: CASSWTSGRLETQYF
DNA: TGTGCCAGTAGCTGGACTAGCGGGAGGCTAGAGACCCAGTACTTC

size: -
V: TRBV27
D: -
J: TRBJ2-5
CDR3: CASSPRNLQETQYF
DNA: TGTGCCAGCAGTCCCCGTAATCTCCAAGAGACCCAGTACTTC

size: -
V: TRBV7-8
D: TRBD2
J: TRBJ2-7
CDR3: CASSFLAGVYEQYF
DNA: TGTGCCAGCAGCTTTCTAGCGGGAGTGTACGAGCAGTACTTC

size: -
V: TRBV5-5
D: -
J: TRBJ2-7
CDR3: CASSLHEQYF
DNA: TGTGCCAGCAGCTTACACGAGCAGTACTTC

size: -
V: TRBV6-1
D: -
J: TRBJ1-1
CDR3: CASMAPGSNTEAFF
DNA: TGTGCCAGCATGGCCCCTGGGTCCAACACTGAAGCTTTCTTT

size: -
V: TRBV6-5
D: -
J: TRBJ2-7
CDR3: CASSPGLPPSYEQYF
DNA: TGTGCCAGCAGTCCCGGACTGCCGCCCTCCTACGAGCAGTACTTC

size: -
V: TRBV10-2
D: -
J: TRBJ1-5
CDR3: CASRSNSNQPQHF
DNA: TGCGCCAGCAGGTCGAATAGCAATCAGCCCCAGCATTTT

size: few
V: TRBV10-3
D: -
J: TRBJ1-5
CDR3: CAISGGAYSNQPQHF
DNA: TGTGCCATCAGTGGGGGGGCGTATAGCAATCAGCCCCAGCATTTT

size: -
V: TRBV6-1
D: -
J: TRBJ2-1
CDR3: CASSAHPSSAEVNNEQFF
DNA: TGTGCCAGCAGTGCCCACCCTTCTAGCGCTGAAGTCAACAATGAGCAGTTCTTC

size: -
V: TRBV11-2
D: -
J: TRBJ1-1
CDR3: CASSLVWGNTEAFF
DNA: TGTGCCAGCAGCTTAGTTTGGGGGAACACTGAAGCTTTCTTT